One and the same sample provided the 28 T cell receptor beta chains below, sequenced in a study of regulatory T cells in long-lasting Graves disease. Through Arm-PCR of CDR3 regions and iRepertoire HTBI primers, TCR beta libraries were built. Each CDR3 protein is one row after TCRdb ran MiXCR on the multiplex PCR reads. This table holds hundreds of thousands of distinct CDR3 sequences, less than 15% found once. Time point noted: newly diagnosed GD, antithyroid drugs for less than 3 months. RNA extracted from PBMCs served as the sequencing template. This same sample was also part of a study on T cells in Graves' hyperthyroidism and ophthalmopathy.

Source: peripheral blood mononuclear cells (PBMCs), taken at new diagnosis, from a patient treated with antithyroid drugs. These TCRs come from a man aged 25 to 45 with Graves disease.

In its sample, this clonotype was seen many times. The V call is TRBV27, the J call TRBJ2-7; D is unresolved. V dropped 2 bases and J dropped 0 bases, with 11 bases sitting between them. The CDR3 covers 15 residues. CDR1 MNHEY and CDR2 SMNVEV come from the germline V gene (reference sequence). The CDR3 protein is CASSLSDFSSYEQYF. CDR3 sequence (DNA): TGTGCCAGCAGTTTAAGCGATTTTAGCTCCTACGAGCAGTACTTC.

For this clonotype: This clone may be a read error of a much larger clone one base away. The CDR3 here is CSAREGLAGINEQYF. The DNA of the CDR3 is TGCAGTGCTAGAGAGGGACTAGCGGGGATCAATGAGCAGTACTTC. The chain recombines TRBV20-1 with TRBJ2-3; TRBD2 matches at 13 bases. TRBJ2-7 matches the DNA end more closely, so the J call is doubtful. The CDR3 is 15 amino acids. Germline CDR1 is DFQATT and CDR2 is SNEGSKA (reference sequence).

Many counts were recorded for this clonotype. The chain recombines TRBV27 with TRBJ1-3; D possibly corresponds to TRBD1 (5 bases). CDR3 length equals 15 residues. V shed 0 bases and J shed 4 bases, with 10 bases lying between them. From germline, CDR1 is MNHEY and CDR2 SMNVEV (reference sequence). The CDR3 nucleotides are TGTGCCAGCAGTTTATCATGGGGGAGCGGAAACACCATATATTTT. Translated: CASSLSWGSGNTIYF.

The J gene is TRBJ1-2, the V gene TRBV20-1; D remains unclear. Germline values: CDR1 DFQATT, CDR2 SNEGSKA (reference sequence). This CDR3 has 14 amino acids. V was pared by 6 bases and J by 3 bases, with 17 bases between. The CDR3 region has the DNA TGCAGTGCCATGATCGGTGGGTTCGACTATGGCTACACCTTC. Translation: CSAMIGGFDYGYTF.

This clonotype was seen a few times. The chain is built from TRBV20-1 and TRBJ2-7; 7 positions agree with TRBD2. V shed 5 bases and J 0 bases; nucleotides not matched to a gene: 7. There are 14 residues in the CDR3. Germline V gene lookup returns CDR1 DFQATT and CDR2 SNEGSKA (reference sequence). CDR3 amino acids: CSAGLRGISYEQYF. The CDR3 DNA follows: TGCAGTGCTGGGTTGCGGGGGATCTCCTACGAGCAGTACTTC.

This clonotype has a single count. The chain recombines TRBV20-1 with TRBJ2-2; 8 bases line up with TRBD2. The CDR3 is 17 residues long. CDR1 and CDR2 (germline): DFQATT, SNEGSKA (reference sequence). With V trimmed by 0 bases and J by 3 bases, 9 bases remained unmatched. CDR3 coding DNA: TGCAGTGCTAGAGATGGCGGGGTAGCGGGATACACCGGGGAGCTGTTTTTT. It is translated as CSARDGGVAGYTGELFF.

The chain employs TRBV30 and TRBJ1-3; the D is unclear. The CDR3 sequence is 13 residues long. The V end lost 1 base, the J end lost 8 bases, and 12 bases lay between the germline ends. Germline-derived CDR1 and CDR2 are GTSNPN and SVGIG (reference sequence). The CDR3: CAWSDTTEYTIYF. The CDR3 coding sequence is TGTGCCTGGAGTGATACAACCGAGTACACCATATATTTT.

This clonotype has at least ten counts. The chain has TRBV2 and TRBJ1-5; 8 bases line up with TRBD1. This CDR3 is built from 14 residues. Losses at the gene ends were 5 bases for V and 2 bases for J; bases not matched to a gene: 2. CDR1 and CDR2 from the germline V gene are SNHLY and FYNNEI. The CDR3 DNA is TGTGCCAGCAGTCAGACAGGGGGCAATCAGCCCCAGCATTTT. Protein product: CASSQTGGNQPQHF. Drawing the rest from reference TRBV2 and TRBJ1-5, the complete variable domain is EPEVTQTPSHQVTQMGQEVILRCVPISNHLYFYWYRQILGQKVEFLVSFYNNEISEKSEIFDDQFSVERPDGSNFTLKIRSTKLEDSAMYFCASSQTGGNQPQHFGDGTRLSIL.

The rearrangement links TRBV9 to TRBJ2-1; no clear D gene. The V gene's germline CDR1 is SGDLS and CDR2 YYNGEE. This CDR3 has 15 residues. The V gene lost 4 bases and the J gene lost 0 bases, with 11 bases spanning the gap. The CDR3 region has the DNA TGTGCCAGCAGCACCTACTCAAACTCCTACAATGAGCAGTTCTTC. Translating it yields CASSTYSNSYNEQFF. The variable domain in full, with the rest retrieved from reference TRBV9 and TRBJ2-1, is DSGVTQTPKHLITATGQRVTLRCSPRSGDLSVYWYQQSLDQGLQFLIQYYNGEERAKGNILERFSAQQFPDLHSELNLSSLELGDSALYFCASSTYSNSYNEQFFGPGTRLTVL.

This clonotype was seen many times. This rearrangement joins TRBV27 to TRBJ2-2; unclear D gene. Between the trimmed V and J ends, which lost 5 bases and 4 bases, there was a span of 11 bases. Per germline, CDR1 MNHEY and CDR2 SMNVEV (reference sequence). This CDR3 has 14 residues. The CDR3 region is CASSPTAITGELFF. The CDR3 DNA sequence: TGTGCCAGCAGTCCCACAGCGATCACCGGGGAGCTGTTTTTT.

This clonotype was detected many times. J is TRBJ2-7 and V is TRBV20-1, with TRBD1 matching 8 bases. Germline CDR1 reads DFQATT; CDR2 reads SNEGSKA (reference sequence). Germline trimming cut 0 bases from V and 3 bases from J; bases unmatched to any gene: 7. The CDR3 sequence is 15 residues long. The CDR3 coding sequence is TGCAGTGCTAGAGACGCGAAGACAGGGGTCTACGAGCAGTACTTC. Its protein product is CSARDAKTGVYEQYF.

V and J are TRBV4-1 and TRBJ2-2; weak D call: TRBD2 (6 bases). CDR3 length: 15 residues. Germline CDR1 reads MGHRA; CDR2 reads YSYEKL. Trimming took off 1 base at V and 2 bases at J, with 8 bases between the two ends. The CDR3 coding sequence is TGCGCCAGCAGCCAAGTAACTAGCAACACCGGGGAGCTGTTTTTT. This sequence encodes CASSQVTSNTGELFF.

This clonotype was recorded at least ten times. The V gene is TRBV28, the J gene TRBJ1-2; tentatively, D is TRBD1 (5 bases). CDR3 length equals 16 residues. V lost 3 bases and J lost 8, with 22 bases in between. Germline V gene data show CDR1 as MDHEN and CDR2 as SYDVKM. In nucleotides, the CDR3 is TGTGCCAGCAGTTTCTCAGCCCGGGGCAGGGCTGGAGGCTACACCTTC. Amino acids: CASSFSARGRAGGYTF.

This clonotype was observed a single time. This may come from a read error, since a much larger clone is one base off. The CDR3 coding sequence is TGTGCCAGCAGTTTTGCTAGCATCTCCTACAATGAGCAGTACTTC. This translates into CASSFASISYNEQYF. The genes are TRBV27 and TRBJ2-7; TRBD2 might be the D (5 bases). The CDR3 contains 15 residues. Germline loops: CDR1 MNHEY, CDR2 SMNVEV (reference sequence). Trimming shortened V by 3 bases and J by 7 bases, and 19 bases separated the two germline ends.

The rearrangement joins TRBV20-1 to TRBJ2-3; the match to TRBD2 covers 10 bases. V dropped 2 bases and J dropped 1; count of bases not matched to a gene: 6. CDR3 length equals 16 residues. Germline loops: CDR1 DFQATT, CDR2 SNEGSKA (reference sequence). The CDR3 DNA reads TGCAGTGCTAGATCCGGGACTAGCGAGGGCACAGATACGCAGTATTTT. Translating it yields CSARSGTSEGTDTQYF.

The rearrangement joins TRBV20-1 to TRBJ2-5, with 7 bases lining up with TRBD2. The germline gives CDR1 DFQATT, CDR2 SNEGSKA (reference sequence). This CDR3 region has 12 residues. The DNA of the CDR3 is TGCAGGGCCGGGACTACCCAAGAGACCCAGTACTTC. It yields the protein CRAGTTQETQYF.

V is TRBV5-1 and J is TRBJ1-4; D call uncertain. Per germline, CDR1 SGHRS and CDR2 YFSETQ. CDR3 length equals 14 residues. Trimming pared 0 bases from V and 7 bases from J, leaving 10 bases between. DNA for the CDR3: TGCGCCAGCAGCTTGGCCAGCCAAGGTGAAAAACTGTTTTTT. It is translated as CASSLASQGEKLFF.

The table lists this clonotype with many counts. V gene TRBV6-1 combines with J gene TRBJ1-1; TRBD1 aligns across 8 bases. CDR3 length equals 13 residues. V was pared by 8 bases and J by 5 bases, with 7 bases of the junction left unmatched. CDR1 and CDR2 (germline): MNHNS, SASEGT. For the CDR3, the DNA is TGTGCCAGCGGGAGACAGGGGTGGACTGAAGCTTTCTTT. It codes for CASGRQGWTEAFF.

The genes are TRBV6-1 and TRBJ1-1, with 7 bases fitting TRBD1. CDR1 MNHNS and CDR2 SASEGT come from the germline V gene. The V segment lost 5 bases and the J segment 3 bases; nucleotides outside the gene matches: 6. This CDR3 contains 14 residues. The chain's CDR3 is CASSPDREYTEAFF. The CDR3, as DNA: TGTGCCAGCAGTCCCGACAGGGAGTACACTGAAGCTTTCTTT.

V usage is TRBV9 and J usage is TRBJ2-1; TRBD2 might be the D (5 bases). CDR1 and CDR2 (germline): SGDLS, YYNGEE. V was clipped by 3 bases and J by 9 bases, with 13 bases between them. The CDR3 is 13 amino acids. In nucleotides, the CDR3 is TGTGCCAGCAGCGACCGGGGATGGGGTGAGCAGTTCTTC. This sequence encodes CASSDRGWGEQFF.

Concerning this clonotype: A much larger clone lies a single base off, so this may be a read error. The chain employs TRBV6-1 and TRBJ2-7, with 10 bases fitting TRBD2. The CDR3 totals 15 residues. CDR1 is MNHNS and CDR2 is SASEGT in the germline V gene. CDR3 region: CATRNSGRKYYGQYF. The CDR3, as DNA: TGTGCCACCCGAAATAGCGGGAGGAAATACTACGGGCAGTACTTC.

This clonotype was observed a few times. This chain connects TRBV9 to TRBJ2-3; TRBD2 is a possible D gene (8 bases). The V and J ends lost 3 bases and 4 bases respectively, with 15 bases between them. This CDR3 contains 15 residues. CDR1 is SGDLS, CDR2 YYNGEE, per germline. The CDR3 sequence is CASSAQGTRADTQYF. CDR3 in DNA: TGTGCCAGCAGCGCACAGGGGACTAGGGCAGATACGCAGTATTTT.

This clonotype occurred a few times. This chain links TRBV25-1 with TRBJ2-5; D gene uncertain. This CDR3 has 12 amino acids. CDR1 and CDR2 (germline): MGHDK, SYGVNS. The germline V and J ends were trimmed by 3 bases and 5 bases, with 7 bases remaining between them. The CDR3 sequence is CASSDPYETQYF. CDR3 nucleotide sequence: TGTGCCAGCAGTGATCCTTACGAGACCCAGTACTTC.

This clonotype has ten or more counts. The gene calls are TRBV7-3 and TRBJ1-1; no clear D gene. This CDR3 is 14 amino acids long. Germline CDR1 and CDR2: SGHTA and FQGTGA. V shed 2 bases and J shed 4 bases, with 11 bases lying between them. CDR3 residues: CASSLGGVTTEAFF. The CDR3, as DNA: TGTGCCAGCAGCTTAGGAGGAGTGACCACTGAAGCTTTCTTT.

As to this clonotype: A far larger clone differs by one base, so this is likely a read error. The DNA of the CDR3 is TGTGCCAGCAGTCGTACTAGCTATGGTGGGTACGAGCAGTTCTTC. The encoded protein is CASSRTSYGGYEQFF. The chain joins TRBV27 to TRBJ2-1, with a possible D match to TRBD2 (6 bases). Trimming took 5 bases from V and 10 from J, leaving 21 bases between them. The CDR3 is 15 residues long. The germline V gene encodes CDR1 MNHEY and CDR2 SMNVEV (reference sequence).

This clonotype showed up many times. This chain connects TRBV20-1 to TRBJ2-7; 7 bases line up with TRBD1. After removal of 3 bases from V and 7 bases from J, the junction contained 9 bases not matched to a gene. Per the germline V gene, CDR1 is DFQATT and CDR2 is SNEGSKA (reference sequence). CDR3 size: 13 residues. CDR3 in DNA: TGCAGTGCTAGGTACACAGGGGTTGGAGAGCAGTACTTC. It specifies CSARYTGVGEQYF.

This clonotype has ten or more counts. This chain uses TRBV15 with TRBJ2-1; 8 bases fit TRBD2. J lost 2 bases, V lost 5 bases, and 8 bases had no gene match. Looked up from germline, CDR1 is LNHNV and CDR2 is YYDKDF (reference sequence). This CDR3 comprises 16 residues. CDR3 loop: CATSDSGTGTYNEQFF. The CDR3 coding sequence is TGTGCCACCAGCGATAGCGGGACTGGAACCTACAATGAGCAGTTCTTC. Looking up the rest from reference TRBV15 and TRBJ2-1 gives the full variable domain: DAMVIQNPRYQVTQFGKPVTLSCSQTLNHNVMYWYQQKSSQAPKLLFHYYDKDFNNEADTPDNFQSRRPNTSFCFLDIRSPGLGDTAMYLCATSDSGTGTYNEQFFGPGTRLTVL.

This clonotype was recorded at least ten times. The chain couples TRBV11-2 to TRBJ2-7; D gene unclear. Germline V gene data show CDR1 as SGHAT and CDR2 as FQNNGV. Trimming removed 0 bases from V and 2 bases from J, with 5 bases in between. This CDR3 region has 13 residues. The CDR3 sequence: CASSLDSPYEQYF. As DNA, the CDR3 is TGTGCCAGCAGCTTAGATAGCCCCTACGAGCAGTACTTC.